The sequence of this TCR beta chain was determined in a study of cytomegalovirus exposure and HLA in healthy donors. Findings and caveats of the study: When analyzed later, a missense DCLRE1C variant was found to be linked to TCR beta V- and J-gene trimming. The authors considered a cluster of highly shared sequence variants likely to be a sequencing artifact.

PCR was performed using 60 Vbeta and 13 Jbeta primers. Libraries were prepared by immunoSEQ multiplex PCR; TCRdb keeps only in-frame clonotypes and omits some of them. The table shows some 70,000 clones, with around four fifths occurring only once. Comments on this clone: Its antigen is as yet unknown. In the same sample, other DNA sequences code for this CDR3.

The CDR3 has 14 residues. Per germline, CDR1 SGHRS and CDR2 YFSETQ. V lost 4 bases and J lost 2; bases outside the gene matches: 4. Sequencing was done on a sample of PBMCs. The TCR originated in a male donor in good health and CMV-seropositive. The rearrangement uses TRBV5-1 and TRBJ1-1; 8 bases match TRBD1. CDR3 sequence: CASSVGQGNTEAFF. DNA for the CDR3: TGCGCCAGCAGCGTTGGACAGGGTAACACTGAAGCTTTCTTT.